Below, 17 T cell receptor beta chains from the same sample are listed, as sequenced in a study of regulatory T cells in long-lasting Graves disease. iRepertoire HTBI primers and Arm-PCR of CDR3 regions built TCR beta libraries. TCRdb reprocessed the multiplex PCR reads with MiXCR, giving one entry per CDR3 protein. The repertoire holds about 620,000 distinct CDR3 sequences, with roughly 15% as singletons. Noted time point: newly diagnosed GD, antithyroid drugs for less than 3 months. The TCR library was prepared using RNA isolated from PBMCs. This same sample was also part of a study on T cells in Graves' hyperthyroidism and ophthalmopathy.

The sequences come from peripheral blood mononuclear cells (PBMCs), collected at new diagnosis, from a patient treated with antithyroid drugs. Receptors originate from a woman between 25 and 40 years old with Graves disease.

In the case of this clonotype: A much larger clone is a single base away; this may be a read error. The CDR3 does not close with the conserved phenylalanine or tryptophan, likely indicating a read error. V is TRBV30 and J is TRBJ1-1; D is ambiguous. Trimming removed 7 bases from V and 5 bases from J, with 11 bases in between. Germline V gene lookup returns CDR1 GTSNPN and CDR2 SVGIG (reference sequence). This CDR3 contains 11 residues. In DNA, the CDR3 is TGTGCCTTCGATAGTGGAACTGAAGCTTTCTCT. It codes for CAFDSGTEAFS.

This clonotype was recorded at least ten times. The J gene is TRBJ2-1, the V gene TRBV12-3 or TRBV12-4; D is unresolved. The V and J ends lost 1 base and 6 bases respectively, with 10 bases between them. The CDR3 is 14 amino acids. CDR3 sequence (DNA): TGTGCCAGCAGTTTAGGACTGACGAGCAATGAGCAGTTCTTC. As protein: CASSLGLTSNEQFF.

This clonotype was counted many times. The chain is built from TRBV6-2 or TRBV6-3 and TRBJ2-3; D may be TRBD2 (7 bases). The CDR3 has 18 amino acids. Looked up from germline, CDR1 is MNHEY and CDR2 is SVGEGT. Trimming stripped 2 bases from V and 1 base from J, with 19 bases between. In DNA, the CDR3 is TGTGCCAGCAGTTACGACCCCAAGGGGGAGGGGGGCACAGATACGCAGTATTTT. Amino acids: CASSYDPKGEGGTDTQYF.

The gene calls are TRBV7-9 and TRBJ2-1; the match to TRBD2 covers 7 bases. This CDR3 spans 14 amino acids. V lost 0 bases, J lost 6 bases, and 2 bases stayed unmatched. Germline V gene data show CDR1 as SEHNR and CDR2 as FQNEAQ (reference sequence). CDR3 protein: CASSLATSRNEQFF. Written as DNA, the CDR3 is TGTGCCAGCAGCTTAGCGACTAGCCGCAATGAGCAGTTCTTC.

This clonotype was picked up many times. J is TRBJ2-3 and V is TRBV7-2; TRBD2 matches at 9 bases. This CDR3 spans 15 amino acids. With 4 bases clipped from V and 6 bases from J, the junction kept 8 bases outside the gene matches. The germline CDR1 and CDR2 sequences are SGHTA and FQGNSA. CDR3 region: CASSWTSDFRDTQYF. Written as DNA, the CDR3 is TGTGCCAGCAGCTGGACTAGCGACTTCAGGGATACGCAGTATTTT.

This clonotype was recorded many times. This chain uses TRBV29-1 with TRBJ2-7; TRBD1 agrees at 12 bases. Germline V gene sequence: CDR1 SQVTM, CDR2 ANQGSEA. Trimming cost V 6 bases and J 5 bases; bases outside gene matches: 8. This CDR3 is built from 14 residues. CDR3 sequence reads: CSVETGTGGDEQYF. The CDR3 DNA sequence: TGCAGCGTAGAAACCGGGACAGGGGGCGACGAGCAGTACTTC.

This sequence joins TRBV20-1 and TRBJ2-5; weak D call: TRBD1 (6 bases). V lost 3 bases and J lost 7, with 21 bases in between. CDR3 length equals 15 residues. The V gene's germline CDR1 is DFQATT and CDR2 SNEGSKA (reference sequence). The chain's CDR3 is CSARVSGQPQGTQYF. DNA of the CDR3: TGCAGTGCTAGGGTTTCCGGACAGCCCCAGGGGACCCAGTACTTC.

This clonotype was found many times. The chain couples TRBV28 to TRBJ1-5, with TRBD1 as a possible D gene (6 bases). Germline V gene sequence: CDR1 MDHEN, CDR2 SYDVKM. V was trimmed by 4 bases and J by 3 bases, leaving 16 bases between them. The CDR3 spans 16 residues. CDR3 sequence reads: CASSSPMDSLNQPQHF. CDR3 coding DNA: TGTGCCAGCAGTTCGCCCATGGACAGCCTCAATCAGCCCCAGCATTTT.

This clonotype was observed many times. This chain uses TRBV25-1 with TRBJ1-2, with TRBD1 matching over 8 bases. This CDR3 region has 16 residues. Looked up from germline, CDR1 is MGHDK and CDR2 is SYGVNS. After removal of 2 bases from V and 3 bases from J, the junction contained 8 bases not matched to a gene. The CDR3 DNA reads as TGTGCCAGCAGTGAAAGATACGGACAGGGCCACTATGGCTACACCTTC. This codes for CASSERYGQGHYGYTF.

Turning to this clonotype: This may come from a read error, since a much larger clone is one base off. V and J are TRBV2 and TRBJ2-5; a weak D match, TRBD1 (6 bases). CDR1 SNHLY and CDR2 FYNNEI come from the germline V gene. This CDR3 region has 12 residues. In nucleotides, the CDR3 is TGTGTCAGCAGGGGAGTGGGGGAGACCCAGTACTTC. Protein product: CVSRGVGETQYF.

This clonotype was seen many times. The chain combines TRBV10-3 with TRBJ1-2; D is possibly TRBD1 (5 bases). From germline, CDR1 is ENHRY and CDR2 SYGVKD. Trimming took 6 bases from V and 4 from J, leaving 15 bases between them. The CDR3 consists of 14 residues. CDR3 region: CAIRRGATSYGYTF. CDR3 DNA: TGTGCCATCAGAAGGGGTGCAACATCCTATGGCTACACCTTC.

This clonotype was recorded many times. The chain couples TRBV6-1 to TRBJ1-6; weak D call: TRBD1 (5 bases). The CDR3 extends over 14 amino acids. Per germline, CDR1 MNHNS and CDR2 SASEGT. Between the trimmed V and J ends, which lost 7 bases and 5 bases, there was a span of 12 bases. CDR3 bases: TGTGCCAGCACCCCCGGGACGGATAATTCACCCCTCCACTTT. It codes for CASTPGTDNSPLHF.

The chain uses TRBV20-1 and TRBJ2-3; TRBD1 might be the D (5 bases). CDR3 length: 15 residues. The V and J ends lost 4 bases and 0 bases respectively, with 14 bases between them. CDR1 is DFQATT and CDR2 is SNEGSKA in the germline V gene (reference sequence). CDR3 nucleotides: TGCAGTGCTATCCCGGCAGGGCCGAGCACAGATACGCAGTATTTT. It yields the protein CSAIPAGPSTDTQYF.

The sample holds many counts of this clonotype. For the CDR3, the DNA is TGTGCCATCAGCCCTGGACGGGCTGATAATGAAAAACTGTTTTTT. It codes for CAISPGRADNEKLFF. J is TRBJ1-4 and V is TRBV10-3; D is undetermined. The CDR3 loop spans 15 amino acids. Germline V gene data show CDR1 as ENHRY and CDR2 as SYGVKD. The germline V and J ends were trimmed by 6 bases and 4 bases, with 15 bases remaining between them.

The sample holds many counts of this clonotype. The DNA for the CDR3 is TGTGCCAGCAGCCCGCGACAGGCTAGCACAGATACGCAGTATTTT. Encoded protein: CASSPRQASTDTQYF. This rearrangement joins TRBV12-3 or TRBV12-4 to TRBJ2-3, with D tentatively TRBD1 (6 bases). This CDR3 contains 15 residues. The ends were cut back, 6 bases at V and 0 bases at J, with 13 bases in the middle.

This clonotype was seen a few times. The junction shows a germline mismatch at one end, possibly a read error. V and J are TRBV11-2 and TRBJ2-3; 10 nucleotides match TRBD2. The J call may be faulty, since TRBJ2-1 better matches the DNA end. In germline, CDR1 is SGHAT, CDR2 FQNNGV. The length of the CDR3 is 17 residues. CDR3 residues: CASSQGSGTSVYNEQFF. The CDR3 coding sequence is TGCGCCAGCAGCCAAGGGTCCGGGACTAGCGTCTACAATGAGCAGTTCTTC.

The chain links TRBV3-1 to TRBJ2-5; maybe TRBD1 (5 bases). The CDR3 spans 14 residues. Deletions cut 2 bases from V and 5 bases from J, with 12 bases between. CDR1 is LGHDT and CDR2 is YNNKEL in the germline V gene (reference sequence). CDR3 sequence reads: CASSQQAGRETQYF. The CDR3 nucleotides are TGTGCCAGCAGCCAACAGGCAGGGCGGGAGACCCAGTACTTC.